This entry is about one T cell receptor (beta chain). Its antigen is unidentified. Cyclophosphamide on days +3 and +4 followed busulfan-fludarabine conditioning and a marrow graft. The source of the sample is a study of T cells after posttransplantation cyclophosphamide. V was clipped by 4 bases and J by 1 base, with 7 bases between them. The germline gives CDR1 SGHNT, CDR2 YENEEA. The CDR3 contains 14 residues. Here immunoSEQ multiplex PCR was the method, and the copy in TCRdb shows in-frame clones only, minus some. Here the sample spans some 17,000 clones, roughly 93% being singletons. Study-level findings and limits: TRB overlap between skin or GI tissue T cells and blood was limited. Recipient CMV seropositivity and CMV reactivation strongly tracked TRB clonality. Later blood repertoires were often dominated by clones from the donor CD8+ memory compartment.

Here the sequenced sample was CD4+ T cells sorted from blood, taken after allogeneic stem cell transplant with posttransplant cyclophosphamide. The V and J genes are TRBV11-3 and TRBJ2-2; possibly TRBD2 for D (6 bases). This receptor was obtained from a male patient in his sixties or seventies who received an allogeneic stem cell transplant from a related donor and was CMV-positive. Some of the T cells might come from the graft donor. The CDR3 DNA follows: TGTGCCAGCAGCTCCGGGGGGAACACCGGGGAGCTGTTTTTT. Its protein product is CASSSGGNTGELFF.